This T cell receptor (beta chain) derives from a study of regulatory T cells in long-lasting Graves disease. In its sample, this clonotype was seen many times. There are 14 residues in the CDR3. Trimming removed 8 bases at V and 9 bases at J, with 23 bases between. Looked up from germline, CDR1 is GTSNPN and CDR2 is SVGIG (reference sequence). This sample's time point: newly diagnosed GD, antithyroid drugs for less than 3 months. The TCR library was made from RNA that had been extracted from PBMCs in TRIzol. According to the study, TCR beta libraries were built with iRepertoire HTBI primers and CDR3-region Arm-PCR. TCRdb re-derived calls from the multiplex PCR reads in MiXCR, one entry per CDR3 protein. The repertoire holds roughly 360,000 distinct CDR3 sequences, with 10% to 15% as singletons. The same data also contributed to another study, on T cells in Graves' hyperthyroidism and ophthalmopathy.

Specimen: peripheral blood mononuclear cells (PBMCs), collected at new diagnosis, from a patient treated with antithyroid drugs. The gene calls are TRBV30 and TRBJ2-1; D might be TRBD1 or TRBD2, each matching 5 bases. The receptor was isolated from a woman younger than 35 with Graves disease. This CDR3 reads CARERRGEGGEQFF. CDR3 bases: TGTGCCAGGGAAAGAAGGGGAGAGGGTGGTGAGCAGTTCTTC.